This T cell receptor beta chain was retrieved from a study of radiotherapy plus CTLA-4 blockade in lung cancer. Study-level information: An objective response was seen in around 17% of patients, and disease control in less than 40%. General study results and limits: The best predictor of response was reported to be early blood T cell clone dynamics, with interferon-beta. Following radiotherapy plus ipilimumab, tumor-derived TCR clones expanded in the blood.

The data were produced by immunoSEQ multiplex PCR, yet TCRdb's version contains in-frame clones alone and is incomplete. The sample shows over 85,000 clones, roughly 79% of them seen only once. The trim removed 3 bases at V and 2 bases at J, leaving 10 bases unmatched. The germline V gene encodes CDR1 SNHLY and CDR2 FYNNEI. This CDR3 comprises 17 residues. This clone occurred once. Its antigen is unidentified. Patients had chemo-refractory metastatic non-small-cell lung cancer and received focal radiation plus CTLA-4 blockade that used ipilimumab. The material sequenced was peripheral blood, taken from a patient treated with radiotherapy plus ipilimumab. The TCR comes from a human donor with non-small cell lung cancer who had a partial response to radiotherapy plus ipilimumab. Some clones in this sample may be carry-over from other donors' samples. The J gene is TRBJ1-2, the V gene TRBV2, with 9 bases matching TRBD1. CDR3 region: CASSDVGQGGGNYGYTF. The CDR3, as DNA: TGTGCCAGCAGTGACGTGGGACAGGGAGGGGGAAACTATGGCTACACCTTC.